One and the same sample provided the 32 T cell receptor beta chains below, sequenced in a study of blood T cell repertoires in COVID-19. Assay used: immunoSEQ multiplex PCR; TCRdb lists only in-frame clones, some missing. The profile covers about 300,000 clones, with around 84% appearing a single time and about 4.2% taken by the ten largest. Material: PBMCs or T cells enriched from blood (not recorded which). The receptors here all came from a man aged 25 to 40 who had recovered from COVID-19.

J is TRBJ1-3 and V is TRBV11-3; no clear D. From germline, CDR1 is SGHNT and CDR2 YENEEA. Trimming stripped 1 base from V and 0 bases from J, with 13 bases between. This CDR3 has 17 residues. The CDR3 loop is CASSLGPRASSGNTIYF. The CDR3 nucleotides read TGTGCCAGCAGCTTAGGTCCGAGAGCGAGCTCTGGAAACACCATATATTTT.

The V gene is TRBV5-1, the J gene TRBJ2-5, with 8 bases that match TRBD2. The V and J ends lost 4 bases and 5 bases, in that order; junction bases with no gene match: 10. The CDR3 spans 15 residues. The germline gives CDR1 SGHRS, CDR2 YFSETQ. CDR3 coding DNA: TGCGCCAGCAGCCTCTGGGCTAGCGGGCGTGAGACCCAGTACTTC. Amino acid sequence: CASSLWASGRETQYF.

A single count supports this clone. This rearrangement joins TRBV5-1 to TRBJ1-3, with a possible D match to TRBD1 (6 bases). Looked up from germline, CDR1 is SGHRS and CDR2 is YFSETQ. V was pared by 5 bases and J by 0 bases, with 15 bases between. The CDR3 is 16 amino acids. The CDR3 nucleotides read TGCGCCAGCAGTCTGACGACAGGCGGCTCTGGAAACACCATATATTTT. Translating it yields CASSLTTGGSGNTIYF.

This sequence joins TRBV4-1 and TRBJ2-3; 9 positions match TRBD2. Looked up from germline, CDR1 is MGHRA and CDR2 is YSYEKL. V lost 2 bases to trimming and J lost 2 bases; unmatched junction nucleotides: 17. The CDR3 runs to 20 residues. CDR3 sequence: CASSQPYGRGGRPATDTQYF. CDR3 nucleotide sequence: TGCGCCAGCAGCCAACCTTACGGGCGGGGGGGAAGGCCAGCCACAGATACGCAGTATTTT.

This sequence joins TRBV24-1 and TRBJ2-1; TRBD2 agrees at 8 bases. V gave up 4 bases and J gave up 0 bases; unmatched junction bases: 4. From germline, CDR1 is KGHDR and CDR2 SFDVKD. There are 16 residues in the CDR3. The CDR3 DNA is TGTGCCACCAGTGACGTAGCGGGAAGCTCCTACAATGAGCAGTTCTTC. Its protein is CATSDVAGSSYNEQFF.

The rearrangement joins TRBV11-3 to TRBJ2-7; 9 nucleotides align to TRBD1. V lost 4 bases to trimming and J lost 5 bases; unmatched junction nucleotides: 9. CDR1 SGHNT and CDR2 YENEEA come from the germline V gene. CDR3 size: 15 residues. This CDR3 is CASSSTGDRVNEQYF. In DNA, the CDR3 is TGTGCCAGCAGCTCAACTGGGGACAGGGTGAACGAGCAGTACTTC.

The V call is TRBV10-1, the J call TRBJ2-1; D may be TRBD1 (5 bases). The germline V and J ends were trimmed by 6 bases and 4 bases, with 19 bases remaining between them. Germline lookup yields CDR1 WNHNN and CDR2 SYGVQD (reference sequence). The CDR3 is made up of 16 amino acids. In DNA form, the CDR3 reads TGCGCCAGCAGCCCGATCAAAGGGGTACTTTACAATGAGCAGTTCTTC. As protein: CASSPIKGVLYNEQFF.

CDR3 in amino acids: CASSVLRPANTGELFF. CDR3 DNA: TGTGCCAGTAGTGTGTTGCGGCCCGCTAACACCGGGGAGCTGTTTTTT. This chain links TRBV19 with TRBJ2-2, with D hard to call. Trimming cost V 5 bases and J 2 bases, with 15 bases left between them. Per the germline V gene, CDR1 is LNHDA and CDR2 is SQIVND (reference sequence). The CDR3 loop spans 16 amino acids.

V gene TRBV29-1 combines with J gene TRBJ2-1; TRBD2 matches at 12 bases. Germline loops: CDR1 SQVTM, CDR2 ANQGSEA. V lost 4 bases, J lost 5 bases, and 6 bases stayed unmatched. The CDR3 is 15 amino acids. As DNA, the CDR3 is TGCAGCGTTGTACCGACTAGCGGGAGCCACAATGAGCAGTTCTTC. The encoded protein is CSVVPTSGSHNEQFF.

V and J are TRBV7-8 and TRBJ1-5; D is perhaps TRBD1 (6 bases). The CDR3 length is 15 residues. Trimming removed 0 bases at V and 3 bases at J, with 9 bases between. The germline V gene has CDR1 SGHVS and CDR2 FQNEAQ. The CDR3 region is CASSLAGGINQPQHF. CDR3 DNA: TGTGCCAGCAGCTTAGCAGGGGGTATCAATCAGCCCCAGCATTTT.

The J gene is TRBJ1-2, the V gene TRBV3-1 (or the pseudogene TRBV3-2), with 9 bases fitting TRBD1. CDR3 length: 15 amino acids. V dropped 6 bases and J dropped 6; count of bases not matched to a gene: 11. In germline, CDR1 is LGHDT, CDR2 YNNKEL (reference sequence). The CDR3 is CASSYQRGTGNGYTF. In DNA form, the CDR3 reads TGTGCCAGCAGTTACCAGCGGGGGACAGGGAATGGCTACACCTTC.

The rearrangement joins TRBV10-1 to TRBJ2-2, with D possibly TRBD1 on 8 matching bases. In germline, CDR1 is WNHNN, CDR2 SYGVQD (reference sequence). V lost 10 bases to trimming and J lost 2 bases, with 14 bases between them. This CDR3 is built from 14 residues. CDR3 nucleotides: TGCGCCACCGGGGGGACAGGAAACACCGGGGAGCTGTTTTTT. The encoded protein is CATGGTGNTGELFF.

This chain links TRBV6-6 with TRBJ1-2; no definite D call. Germline CDR1 reads MNHNY; CDR2 reads SVGAGI (reference sequence). This CDR3 contains 14 residues. The V gene lost 0 bases and the J gene lost 5 bases, with 10 bases spanning the gap. The CDR3 loop reads CASSYSGGNYGYTF. The CDR3 bases are TGTGCCAGCAGTTACTCAGGAGGGAATTATGGCTACACCTTC.

This clone was seen only once. The rearrangement joins TRBV12-2 to TRBJ2-2; TRBD1 is the table's D call, not checked against the DNA. TRBV12-2 is flagged as a pseudogene. CDR3 length equals 14 residues. CDR3 protein: CASRLARVAGELFF. In DNA form, the CDR3 reads TGTGCAAGTCGCTTAGCCAGGGTTGCCGGGGAGCTGTTTTTT.

This clone was observed a handful of times. This chain uses TRBV5-6 with TRBJ1-5; no definite D call. Germline V gives CDR1 SGHDT, CDR2 YYEEEE. The CDR3 length is 16 residues. Trimming stripped 1 base from V and 1 base from J, with 12 bases between. CDR3 region: CASSLRGTSSNQPQHF. CDR3 in DNA: TGTGCCAGCAGCTTGCGAGGAACTAGCAGCAATCAGCCCCAGCATTTT.

The chain employs TRBV5-6 and TRBJ2-7; the match to TRBD2 covers 10 bases. V dropped 3 bases and J dropped 1; count of bases not matched to a gene: 7. The germline V gene encodes CDR1 SGHDT and CDR2 YYEEEE. The length of the CDR3 is 16 residues. The CDR3 sequence: CASSWFGTSDSYEQYF. Here the CDR3 DNA reads TGTGCCAGCAGCTGGTTTGGGACTAGCGATTCCTACGAGCAGTACTTC.

The J gene is TRBJ2-5, the V gene TRBV5-1; 14 bases align to TRBD2. The V segment lost 6 bases and the J segment 7 bases; nucleotides outside the gene matches: 14. The CDR3 runs 17 residues. CDR1 SGHRS and CDR2 YFSETQ come from the germline V gene. The CDR3 loop reads CASTWGGLAGGPGTQYF. As DNA, the CDR3 is TGCGCCAGCACCTGGGGCGGACTAGCGGGAGGTCCGGGGACCCAGTACTTC.

V usage is TRBV6-5 and J usage is TRBJ1-5; 7 bases are a match to TRBD1. Germline V lookup: CDR1 MNHEY, CDR2 SVGAGI. The trim removed 8 bases at V and 6 bases at J, leaving 13 bases unmatched. CDR3 length equals 15 residues. The CDR3, as DNA: TGTGCCAGCGGCCACGGGAGGGGGCGGCTTCAGCCCCAGCATTTT. Protein sequence: CASGHGRGRLQPQHF.

This rearrangement joins TRBV4-1 to TRBJ1-3; TRBD1 aligns across 10 bases. V was clipped by 5 bases and J by 8 bases; unmatched bases: 6. The CDR3 covers 14 residues. Per the germline V gene, CDR1 is MGHRA and CDR2 is YSYEKL. The DNA for the CDR3 is TGCGCCAGCAGCGGACGGGACAGGGGAGACACCATATATTTT. Protein product: CASSGRDRGDTIYF.

V usage is TRBV7-9 and J usage is TRBJ1-6, with 8 positions matching TRBD1. Germline trimming cut 5 bases from V and 9 bases from J; bases unmatched to any gene: 9. The CDR3 is 15 amino acids. Per the germline V gene, CDR1 is SEHNR and CDR2 is FQNEAQ (reference sequence). The CDR3 nucleotides read TGTGCCAGCAGCGAACAACAGGGGGGTAGTTCACCCCTCCACTTT. Translated: CASSEQQGGSSPLHF.

The chain employs TRBV20-1 and TRBJ1-2; perhaps TRBD1 as D (6 bases). CDR3 length equals 14 residues. The V gene lost 3 bases and the J gene lost 4 bases, with 15 bases spanning the gap. CDR1 is DFQATT and CDR2 is SNEGSKA in the germline V gene (reference sequence). The CDR3 DNA reads as TGCAGTGCTAGTACACACAGGGTGGTCTATGGCTACACCTTC. It yields the protein CSASTHRVVYGYTF.

On this clone itself: This CDR3 is also generated by other DNA sequences in the sample. This chain joins TRBV11-3 and TRBJ2-7; D gene unclear. Germline loops: CDR1 SGHNT, CDR2 YENEEA. The CDR3 is made up of 11 amino acids. V was clipped by 4 bases and J by 4 bases, with 5 bases between them. The CDR3 loop reads CASSSGYEQYF. The CDR3 bases are TGTGCCAGCAGCTCGGGTTACGAGCAGTACTTC. Complete variable domain (other parts from reference TRBV11-3 and TRBJ2-7): EAGVVQSPRYKIIEKKQPVAFWCNPISGHNTLYWYLQNLGQGPELLIRYENEEAVDDSQLPKDRFSAERLKGVDSTLKIQPAELGDSAVYLCASSSGYEQYFGPGTRLTVT.

This chain links TRBV14 with TRBJ2-3; 14 nucleotides match TRBD2. J was trimmed by 8 bases and V by 4 bases; bases with no gene match: 5. Germline V CDR1 and CDR2: SGHDN, FVKESK. The CDR3 is made up of 15 amino acids. The CDR3 loop is CASSRGLAGGPTQYF. The CDR3 region has the DNA TGTGCCAGCAGCCGCGGACTAGCGGGAGGCCCTACGCAGTATTTT.

The chain joins TRBV10-3 to TRBJ2-1; the match to TRBD1 covers 10 bases. This CDR3 has 18 amino acids. CDR1 ENHRY and CDR2 SYGVKD come from the germline V gene. V gave up 6 bases and J gave up 0 bases; unmatched junction bases: 11. CDR3 coding DNA: TGTGCCATCAGCCGCGGTTGGGGGACAGGGGTCTCCTACAATGAGCAGTTCTTC. Its translation: CAISRGWGTGVSYNEQFF.

This clone was seen only a few times. The chain uses TRBV4-1 and TRBJ1-1; D unclear. This CDR3 is built from 15 residues. Between the trimmed V and J ends, which lost 4 bases and 1 base, there was a span of 13 bases. Germline CDR1 is MGHRA and CDR2 is YSYEKL. CDR3 region: CASSPVWRKNTEAFF. DNA of the CDR3: TGCGCCAGCAGCCCCGTGTGGAGGAAGAACACTGAAGCTTTCTTT.

This clone showed up just a few times. The gene calls are TRBV19 and TRBJ1-6; TRBD1 matches at 7 bases. Germline V lookup: CDR1 LNHDA, CDR2 SQIVND (reference sequence). Unmatched junction bases numbered 11, after V lost 5 bases and J lost 7 bases. CDR3 length: 16 amino acids. CDR3 DNA: TGTGCCAGTAGTTATTTCCCGGGACAGATCAATTCACCCCTCCACTTT. Protein: CASSYFPGQINSPLHF.

The gene calls are TRBV15 and TRBJ2-7; weak D call: TRBD1 (6 bases). Trimming cost V 1 base and J 5 bases, with 12 bases left between them. The germline CDR1 and CDR2 sequences are LNHNV and YYDKDF (reference sequence). There are 14 residues in the CDR3. The CDR3 here is CATSRGGRGNEQYF. As DNA, the CDR3 is TGTGCCACCAGCAGAGGGGGGCGAGGGAACGAGCAGTACTTC. The full variable domain, completed using reference TRBV15 and TRBJ2-7, is DAMVIQNPRYQVTQFGKPVTLSCSQTLNHNVMYWYQQKSSQAPKLLFHYYDKDFNNEADTPDNFQSRRPNTSFCFLDIRSPGLGDTAMYLCATSRGGRGNEQYFGPGTRLTVT.

V and J are TRBV6-5 and TRBJ1-5; 8 bases agree with TRBD1. CDR1 and CDR2 (germline): MNHEY, SVGAGI. This CDR3 region has 16 residues. The V and J ends lost 4 bases and 0 bases, in that order; junction bases with no gene match: 5. This CDR3 reads CASSFRGPYSNQPQHF. The CDR3 DNA reads TGTGCCAGCAGTTTCAGGGGGCCATATAGCAATCAGCCCCAGCATTTT.

V usage is TRBV27 and J usage is TRBJ2-7, with TRBD2 matching over 11 bases. The CDR3 extends over 19 amino acids. V lost 2 bases to trimming and J lost 0 bases; unmatched junction nucleotides: 12. The germline gives CDR1 MNHEY, CDR2 SMNVEV (reference sequence). CDR3 protein: CASSLKGRLAGISSYEQYF. The DNA of the CDR3 is TGTGCCAGCAGTTTAAAGGGCAGACTAGCGGGAATAAGCTCCTACGAGCAGTACTTC.

The V call is TRBV19, the J call TRBJ2-3; 8 bases are shared with TRBD2. The V and J ends lost 6 bases and 1 base, in that order; junction bases with no gene match: 3. Per germline, CDR1 LNHDA and CDR2 SQIVND (reference sequence). There are 14 residues in the CDR3. The CDR3 spells CASRDGGGTDTQYF. The CDR3 DNA reads TGTGCCAGTAGAGACGGGGGGGGCACAGATACGCAGTATTTT.

The J gene is TRBJ2-2, the V gene TRBV18; weak D call: TRBD1 (5 bases). V was trimmed by 0 bases and J by 1 base, leaving 12 bases between them. Germline values: CDR1 KGHSH, CDR2 LQKENI. This CDR3 is 17 amino acids long. CDR3 in amino acids: CASSPPPGKGNTGELFF. The CDR3 DNA reads TGTGCCAGCTCACCACCCCCAGGGAAGGGGAACACCGGGGAGCTGTTTTTT.

V usage is TRBV5-1 and J usage is TRBJ2-1, with 7 nucleotides matching TRBD2. Germline CDR1 SGHRS, CDR2 YFSETQ. The CDR3 is 15 residues long. Trimming cost V 0 bases and J 5 bases; bases outside gene matches: 5. DNA of the CDR3: TGCGCCAGCAGCTTGGCTTCGGGGGGTGACAATGAGCAGTTCTTC. Protein product: CASSLASGGDNEQFF.